One and the same sample provided the 25 T cell receptor beta chains below, sequenced in a study of T-cell reconstitution after alpha-beta-depleted transplantation in children (dated by TCRdb to about 2016). Library method: PCR. The data were produced on an Illumina HiSeq 2500. TCR libraries were prepared with molecular barcoding, using unique molecular identifiers to normalize TCRbeta repertoire quantification. Starting from the raw public reads, TCRdb applied fastp trimming at Q25, assembled clones with MiXCR and retained in-frame beta chains. Each CDR3 protein appears once, grouped with its most common genes and DNA. In all, the sample holds more than 200,000 distinct CDR3 sequences, and approximately 9.8% of those were seen once. Of the sample, less than 6% is held by the ten largest clones. Material: PBMCs from the stem cell graft donor, obtained from the stem cell graft. These receptors all come from a human donor who donated a stem cell graft to a child with SCID.

This clonotype came up many times. The chain links TRBV7-2 to TRBJ2-1; 7 bases fit TRBD1. The CDR3 spans 15 residues. Per germline, CDR1 SGHTA and CDR2 FQGNSA. V dropped 6 bases and J dropped 2; count of bases not matched to a gene: 7. CDR3 nucleotides: TGTGCCAGCAGTCTGGGACAGATAACCTACAATGAGCAGTTCTTC. Translated: CASSLGQITYNEQFF.

The chain joins TRBV2 to TRBJ2-2, with D possibly TRBD2 on 6 matching bases. CDR1 is SNHLY, CDR2 FYNNEI, per germline. V lost 5 bases to trimming and J lost 6 bases, with 16 bases between them. The CDR3 contains 15 residues. CDR3 amino acids: CASSSGELAPGELFF. The DNA of the CDR3 is TGTGCCAGCAGTTCGGGGGAGTTGGCCCCCGGGGAGCTGTTTTTT. Looking up the rest from reference TRBV2 and TRBJ2-2 gives the full variable domain: EPEVTQTPSHQVTQMGQEVILRCVPISNHLYFYWYRQILGQKVEFLVSFYNNEISEKSEIFDDQFSVERPDGSNFTLKIRSTKLEDSAMYFCASSSGELAPGELFFGEGSRLTVL.

Comments on this clonotype: Given a much more abundant clone one base away, this may be a read error. The chain joins TRBV7-2 to TRBJ2-7; TRBD1 is a possible D gene (5 bases). CDR3 size: 13 residues. In germline, CDR1 is SGHTA, CDR2 FQGNSA. Deletions cut 6 bases from V and 3 bases from J, with 12 bases between. CDR3 region: CASRFRVDYEQYF. The CDR3 coding sequence is TGTGCCAGCAGGTTCAGGGTCGACTACGAGCAGTACTTC.

This clonotype was detected ten times or more. This sequence joins TRBV12-3 or TRBV12-4 and TRBJ1-6; 8 bases align to TRBD1. The V and J ends lost 4 bases and 9 bases, in that order; junction bases with no gene match: 5. The CDR3 extends over 14 amino acids. CDR3 residues: CASSSGGFGSPLHF. Here the CDR3 DNA reads TGTGCCAGCAGTTCAGGGGGCTTCGGTTCACCCCTCCACTTT.

On this clonotype itself: This clone may be a read error of a much larger clone one base away. This chain joins TRBV18 and TRBJ2-5, with D uncertain. The CDR3 length is 15 residues. In germline, CDR1 is KGHSH, CDR2 LQKENI. Between the trimmed V and J ends, which lost 3 bases and 5 bases, there was a span of 16 bases. The CDR3: CASSPPGRIWETQYF. The CDR3 region has the DNA TGTGCCAGCTCACCGCCAGGCCGCATTTGGGAGACCCAGTACTTC.

This clonotype was observed at least ten times. The V gene is TRBV6-1, the J gene TRBJ1-2, with D perhaps matching TRBD1 (6 bases). The CDR3 contains 15 residues. V lost 1 base and J lost 5, with 14 bases in between. Germline CDR1 and CDR2: MNHNS and SASEGT. CDR3 sequence reads: CASSEVGTGTYGYTF. DNA for the CDR3: TGTGCCAGCAGTGAAGTGGGAACAGGGACTTATGGCTACACCTTC.

This clonotype was detected many times. This chain's CDR3 is CASSYGGSTEAFF. DNA for the CDR3: TGTGCCAGCAGTTACGGGGGATCCACTGAAGCTTTCTTT. V usage is TRBV6-6 and J usage is TRBJ1-1; possibly TRBD1 for D (5 bases). Germline V gene data show CDR1 as MNHNY and CDR2 as SVGAGI (reference sequence). The V end was cut by 2 bases, the J end by 4 bases, with 8 bases between. The CDR3 has 13 residues.

This clonotype was observed at least ten times. The rearrangement links TRBV5-4 to TRBJ2-2, with 11 bases matching TRBD1. The V gene's germline CDR1 is SGHNT and CDR2 YYREEE (reference sequence). J was trimmed by 6 bases and V by 3 bases; bases with no gene match: 4. CDR3 size: 15 residues. The CDR3 bases are TGTGCCAGCAGCTCCAAGGACAGGGGGCCCGGGGAGCTGTTTTTT. Amino acid sequence: CASSSKDRGPGELFF.

This clonotype showed up many times. The rearrangement links TRBV20-1 to TRBJ2-7; 11 nucleotides match TRBD2. Unmatched junction bases numbered 6, after V lost 6 bases and J lost 2 bases. The CDR3 runs 14 residues. Germline CDR1 is DFQATT and CDR2 is SNEGSKA (reference sequence). The CDR3 sequence is CSALTSGGPYEQYF. The CDR3 nucleotides are TGCAGTGCCCTTACTAGCGGGGGTCCCTACGAGCAGTACTTC.

This clonotype was detected only a few times. The V and J genes are TRBV5-1 and TRBJ2-3, with 12 bases identical to TRBD2. The CDR3 length is 16 residues. Germline V gene data show CDR1 as SGHRS and CDR2 as YFSETQ. V trimming: 2 bases; J trimming: 4 bases; junction bases outside the gene matches: 5. The CDR3 protein is CASSFGTSGLPDTQYF. The CDR3 DNA sequence: TGCGCCAGCAGCTTCGGGACTAGCGGGCTCCCAGATACGCAGTATTTT. Based on the CDR3 plus reference TRBV5-1 and TRBJ2-3, the full variable domain is KAGVTQTPRYLIKTRGQQVTLSCSPISGHRSVSWYQQTPGQGLQFLFEYFSETQRNKGNFPGRFSGRQFSNSRSEMNVSTLELGDSALYLCASSFGTSGLPDTQYFGPGTRLTVL.

This clonotype was seen at least ten times. This rearrangement joins TRBV20-1 to TRBJ1-1, with D unclear. The CDR3 covers 12 residues. Germline assignment: CDR1 DFQATT and CDR2 SNEGSKA (reference sequence). Trimming stripped 6 bases from V and 5 bases from J, with 13 bases between. The CDR3 is CSAHDKGTEAFF. The CDR3 nucleotides are TGCAGTGCCCATGATAAAGGAACTGAAGCTTTCTTT.

The chain uses TRBV7-9 and TRBJ1-2, with a weak D call TRBD1 (6 bases). V was trimmed by 4 bases and J by 8 bases, leaving 14 bases between them. Germline V gene lookup returns CDR1 SEHNR and CDR2 FQNEAQ (reference sequence). The CDR3 sequence is 13 residues long. CDR3 DNA sequence: TGTGCCAGCAGCTCCGGGGGGCAGGACGGCTACACCTTC. Its protein product is CASSSGGQDGYTF.

This clonotype was recorded many times. The rearrangement joins TRBV20-1 to TRBJ1-5; D might be TRBD1 (5 bases). With 4 bases removed from V and 8 bases from J, the gap between germline ends came to 18 bases. CDR3 length: 14 amino acids. Germline lookup yields CDR1 DFQATT and CDR2 SNEGSKA (reference sequence). The CDR3 region has the DNA TGCAGTGCTATTGGCTTATGGGAGGGGAAGCCCCAGCATTTT. It translates to CSAIGLWEGKPQHF.

The gene calls are TRBV6-6 and TRBJ2-7, with D tentatively TRBD2 (6 bases). Germline-derived CDR1 and CDR2 are MNHNY and SVGAGI (reference sequence). The V and J ends lost 9 bases and 0 bases respectively, with 9 bases between them. This CDR3 region has 12 residues. The CDR3 reads CASGRTSYEQYF. The CDR3 DNA is TGTGCCAGTGGGAGGACCTCCTACGAGCAGTACTTC.

The chain couples TRBV7-8 to TRBJ1-4; possible D gene TRBD1, 5 bases. The germline V gene has CDR1 SGHVS and CDR2 FQNEAQ. The CDR3 is made up of 16 amino acids. V was clipped by 3 bases and J by 0 bases, with 11 bases between them. DNA of the CDR3: TGTGCCAGCAGCTTTGGACAACTCGCAACTAATGAAAAACTGTTTTTT. The encoded protein is CASSFGQLATNEKLFF.

The chain couples TRBV3-1 to TRBJ1-3, with a weak D call TRBD1 (5 bases). Trimming shortened V by 4 bases and J by 3 bases, and 16 bases separated the two germline ends. The CDR3 is 16 amino acids. Per the germline V gene, CDR1 is LGHDT and CDR2 is YNNKEL (reference sequence). In DNA, the CDR3 is TGTGCCAGCAGCCGCCCAAGGAGGGGCAATGGAAACACCATATATTTT. Protein product: CASSRPRRGNGNTIYF.

In its sample, this clonotype was seen a few times. This sequence joins TRBV6-1 and TRBJ1-4, with D possibly matching TRBD1 (5 bases). In germline, CDR1 is MNHNS, CDR2 SASEGT. CDR3 size: 13 residues. Trimming left V 5 bases short and J 8 bases short, with 12 bases between. This chain's CDR3 is CASSTWGREKLFF. CDR3 in DNA: TGTGCCAGCAGTACCTGGGGGAGGGAAAAACTGTTTTTT.

This clonotype was seen a handful of times. The rearrangement uses TRBV18 and TRBJ2-5; D may be TRBD1 (5 bases). The V end was cut by 6 bases, the J end by 5 bases, with 19 bases between. Germline assignment: CDR1 KGHSH and CDR2 LQKENI. The CDR3 has 15 residues. In nucleotides, the CDR3 is TGTGCCAGCTCGGCAGGGCAGGACCGTTTGGAGACCCAGTACTTC. This codes for CASSAGQDRLETQYF.

This clonotype was seen at least ten times. The chain has TRBV12-3 or TRBV12-4 and TRBJ2-3; D call uncertain. Trimming took 1 base from V and 2 from J, leaving 13 bases between them. The CDR3 sequence is 16 residues long. CDR3 coding DNA: TGTGCCAGCAGTTTAGTACCCAGCGCCTTCACAGATACGCAGTATTTT. It codes for CASSLVPSAFTDTQYF.

The rearrangement joins TRBV6-1 to TRBJ2-1, with 7 bases that match TRBD1. The junction had 7 bases not matched to a gene; V was cut back by 6 bases and J by 5 bases. Germline CDR1 and CDR2: MNHNS and SASEGT. The CDR3 is 14 amino acids. CDR3 region: CASSRGQKNNEQFF. The CDR3 DNA reads TGTGCCAGCAGCAGGGGACAGAAGAACAATGAGCAGTTCTTC.

The chain links TRBV10-1 to TRBJ2-4, with 8 positions matching TRBD2. The CDR3 runs to 14 residues. From germline, CDR1 is WNHNN and CDR2 SYGVQD (reference sequence). V lost 4 bases to trimming and J lost 7 bases; unmatched junction nucleotides: 6. CDR3 sequence reads: CASSGGLGENIQYF. The DNA for the CDR3 is TGCGCCAGCAGTGGGGGACTAGGAGAGAACATTCAGTACTTC.

Ten or more counts support this clonotype. The chain couples TRBV28 to TRBJ2-7; D is uncertain. V was cut by 6 bases and J by 3 bases, with 18 bases left in between. Germline V gene sequence: CDR1 MDHEN, CDR2 SYDVKM. CDR3 length: 15 residues. This CDR3 reads CASSLHHQLRYEQYF. The CDR3 bases are TGTGCCAGCAGCCTACACCATCAACTTCGCTACGAGCAGTACTTC.

Only a few counts were recorded for this clonotype. The V and J genes are TRBV14 and TRBJ2-4, with TRBD1 matching 8 bases. Germline V lookup: CDR1 SGHDN, CDR2 FVKESK. This CDR3 spans 14 amino acids. The V and J ends lost 1 base and 7 bases, in that order; junction bases with no gene match: 3. The CDR3 nucleotides are TGTGCCAGCAGCCAAGCAGGGGGCCTCAACATTCAGTACTTC. Residues: CASSQAGGLNIQYF.

In this sample, this clonotype turned up many times. The germline gene is not matched at one end of the junction; a read error may be the cause. V usage is TRBV5-1 and J usage is TRBJ2-5, with D uncertain. The CDR3 is 13 residues long. Germline V gene data show CDR1 as SGHRS and CDR2 as YFSETQ. In DNA, the CDR3 is TGTGCCAGCAGCTTAGGGCTACAAGAGACCCAGTACTTC. The encoded protein is CASSLGLQETQYF.

In this sample, this clonotype turned up many times. This chain connects TRBV7-2 to TRBJ2-3; 7 nucleotides line up with TRBD2. The CDR3 is 15 residues long. Germline-derived CDR1 and CDR2 are SGHTA and FQGNSA. V shed 5 bases and J 0 bases; nucleotides not matched to a gene: 5. CDR3 sequence: CASSPQAGSTDTQYF. DNA for the CDR3: TGTGCCAGCAGCCCCCAAGCGGGGAGCACAGATACGCAGTATTTT. Complete variable domain (other parts from reference TRBV7-2 and TRBJ2-3): GAGVSQSPSNKVTEKGKDVELRCDPISGHTALYWYRQSLGQGLEFLIYFQGNSAPDKSGLPSDRFSAERTGGSVSTLTIQRTQQEDSAVYLCASSPQAGSTDTQYFGPGTRLTVL.